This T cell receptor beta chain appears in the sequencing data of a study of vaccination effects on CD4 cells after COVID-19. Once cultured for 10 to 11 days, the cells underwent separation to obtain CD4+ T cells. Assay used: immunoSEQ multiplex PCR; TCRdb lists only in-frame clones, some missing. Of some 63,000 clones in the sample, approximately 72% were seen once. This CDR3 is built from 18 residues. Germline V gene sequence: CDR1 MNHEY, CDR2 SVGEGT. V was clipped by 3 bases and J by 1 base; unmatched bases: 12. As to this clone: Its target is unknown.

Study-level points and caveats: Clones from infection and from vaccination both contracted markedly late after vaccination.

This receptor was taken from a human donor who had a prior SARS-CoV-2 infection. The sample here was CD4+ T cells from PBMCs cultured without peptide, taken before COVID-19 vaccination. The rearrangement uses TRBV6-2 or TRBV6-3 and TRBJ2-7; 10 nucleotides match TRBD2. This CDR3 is CASSYVITSGTLSYEQYF. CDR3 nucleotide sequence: TGTGCCAGCAGTTATGTCATCACTAGCGGGACCCTGTCCTACGAGCAGTACTTC.